The clone carrying this TCR beta chain was seen a few times. Repertoires were generated with immunoSEQ multiplex PCR, while TCRdb's copy carries only in-frame clones and drops some. The sample holds over a thousand clones; approximately 20% are singletons and the top ten take around a sixth. This entry belongs to a study of T cells in localized non-small cell lung cancer. This TCR derives from a female donor of 60 years or more with stage I squamous cell lung carcinoma. Sequencing was performed on lung tumor tissue, taken before any cancer treatment.

In DNA form, the CDR3 reads TGTGCCAGCAACTTAGTAGTGGGGGAGGCTAACTATGGCTACACCTTC. It codes for CASNLVVGEANYGYTF. The chain carries TRBV12-5 and TRBJ1-2, with D possibly TRBD1 on 5 matching bases. Germline V lookup: CDR1 LGHNT, CDR2 FRNRAP. The CDR3 extends over 16 amino acids.